Following are 21 T cell receptor beta chains from one sample sequenced in a study of cytomegalovirus exposure and HLA in healthy donors. Method: immunoSEQ multiplex PCR; TCRdb's copy keeps in-frame clones and lacks some. The table shows 110,000 to 150,000 clones, with about 91% occurring only once. Specimen: PBMCs. Source of these receptors: a woman aged 18-29 years in good health and CMV-seropositive.

V usage is TRBV7-3 and J usage is TRBJ2-2; 10 positions agree with TRBD2. V trimming: 4 bases; J trimming: 7 bases; junction bases outside the gene matches: 9. The length of the CDR3 is 16 residues. Germline loops: CDR1 SGHTA, CDR2 FQGTGA. DNA for the CDR3: TGTGCCAGCAGCTCGGCTAGCGGGAGTTTTAACGGGGAGCTGTTTTTT. It specifies CASSSASGSFNGELFF.

As to this clone: The same CDR3 also results from other DNA sequences found in this sample. The chain links TRBV5-1 to TRBJ1-6; D is unclear. The V gene lost 0 bases and the J gene lost 7 bases, with 8 bases spanning the gap. The CDR3 consists of 14 residues. Germline assignment: CDR1 SGHRS and CDR2 YFSETQ. This CDR3 is CASSLGGVNSPLHF. CDR3 DNA sequence: TGCGCCAGCAGCTTGGGCGGGGTCAATTCACCCCTCCACTTT.

Of note for this clone: At one boundary the junction diverges from the germline segment, which might be a read error. The DNA for the CDR3 is TGTGCCAGCAGCCCCCGAACCCGGGACAGGGTTGTCTTC. This encodes CASSPRTRDRVVF. The gene calls are TRBV11-3 and TRBJ2-1; the match to TRBD1 covers 9 bases. This CDR3 has 13 amino acids. Germline V gene sequence: CDR1 SGHNT, CDR2 YENEEA.

The chain recombines TRBV19 with TRBJ1-4; D call uncertain. The CDR3 has 15 amino acids. The germline V and J ends were trimmed by 6 bases and 10 bases, with 21 bases remaining between them. CDR1 is LNHDA, CDR2 SQIVND, per germline (reference sequence). This CDR3 is CASRPGGSGGGKLFF. For the CDR3, the DNA is TGTGCCAGTAGGCCAGGCGGGTCGGGCGGTGGAAAACTGTTTTTT.

The rearrangement joins TRBV7-3 to TRBJ1-2; a weak D match, TRBD1 (5 bases). The CDR3 extends over 14 amino acids. V was pared by 5 bases and J by 6 bases, with 16 bases between. Germline V gives CDR1 SGHTA, CDR2 FQGTGA. The DNA of the CDR3 is TGTGCCAGCAGCCCAGTCGGGGGAATACATGGCTACACCTTC. It yields the protein CASSPVGGIHGYTF.

This clone appeared a few times. The CDR3 nucleotides read TGTGCCAGCACACCTCCGGGACTAGCGACATCCGAGCAGTACTTC. As protein: CASTPPGLATSEQYF. The chain recombines TRBV6-5 with TRBJ2-7, with 10 positions matching TRBD2. CDR1 and CDR2 (germline): MNHEY, SVGAGI. After removal of 7 bases from V and 6 bases from J, the junction contained 12 bases not matched to a gene. The length of the CDR3 is 15 residues.

The V and J genes are TRBV18 and TRBJ2-3; possible D gene TRBD1, 6 bases. Trimming took off 2 bases at V and 0 bases at J, with 18 bases between the two ends. The germline V gene encodes CDR1 KGHSH and CDR2 LQKENI. The CDR3 has 18 residues. Here the CDR3 DNA reads TGTGCCAGCTCACCAAAATCCCCCCCAGGGGCGAGCACAGATACGCAGTATTTT. Translating gives CASSPKSPPGASTDTQYF.

The chain employs TRBV30 and TRBJ2-1; 8 bases are shared with TRBD2. The CDR3 totals 16 residues. Germline CDR1 and CDR2: GTSNPN and SVGIG (reference sequence). V lost 3 bases to trimming and J lost 3 bases; unmatched junction nucleotides: 10. The CDR3 DNA reads TGTGCCTGGAGGCTTCCCGGGAGGGTGTACTACAATGAGCAGTTCTTC. The encoded protein is CAWRLPGRVYYNEQFF.

The table lists this clone with a count of one. This chain connects TRBV6-4 to TRBJ2-3; the match to TRBD2 covers 9 bases. V dropped 5 bases and J dropped 2; count of bases not matched to a gene: 8. Germline V gene sequence: CDR1 MRHNA, CDR2 SNTAGT. The CDR3 contains 16 residues. The CDR3 bases are TGTGCCAGCAGTCTAATTGCTAGCGGGGACACAGATACGCAGTATTTT. It codes for CASSLIASGDTDTQYF.

The rearrangement joins TRBV2 to TRBJ2-1; D is ambiguous. CDR3 size: 12 residues. CDR1 is SNHLY, CDR2 FYNNEI, per germline. Trimming removed 2 bases from V and 5 bases from J, with 4 bases in between. CDR3 protein: CASSEYNNEQFF. The CDR3 DNA is TGTGCCAGCAGTGAATACAACAATGAGCAGTTCTTC.

This chain uses TRBV6-4 with TRBJ2-3; 7 positions match TRBD1. Germline V gene data show CDR1 as MRHNA and CDR2 as SNTAGT. The CDR3 is made up of 15 amino acids. Trimming removed 0 bases from V and 5 bases from J; junction bases left unmatched: 5. The CDR3 bases are TGTGCCAGCAGTGACTCGGTAGGGGGCATAGATACGCAGTATTTT. This gives the protein CASSDSVGGIDTQYF.

This chain joins TRBV30 and TRBJ1-2; perhaps TRBD1 as D (6 bases). Trimming took off 5 bases at V and 0 bases at J, with 13 bases between the two ends. This CDR3 is 14 amino acids long. Germline-derived CDR1 and CDR2 are GTSNPN and SVGIG (reference sequence). The CDR3 here is CAWSSGTTNYGYTF. The CDR3 bases are TGTGCCTGGTCTTCCGGGACAACTAACTATGGCTACACCTTC.

This rearrangement joins TRBV27 to TRBJ2-2, with TRBD2 matching 7 bases. The junction had 5 bases not matched to a gene; V was cut back by 8 bases and J by 5 bases. Per germline, CDR1 MNHEY and CDR2 SMNVEV (reference sequence). The CDR3 has 13 residues. CDR3 sequence: CASGRVGTGELFF. The CDR3 region has the DNA TGTGCCAGCGGGAGGGTAGGGACCGGGGAGCTGTTTTTT.

In nucleotides, the CDR3 is TGTGCCAGCAGCGGGGCGACAGGGAACTACAATGAGCAGTTCTTC. Translating it yields CASSGATGNYNEQFF. V usage is TRBV5-4 and J usage is TRBJ2-1; 7 nucleotides match TRBD1. V lost 4 bases, J lost 3 bases, and 7 bases stayed unmatched. CDR3 size: 15 residues. Looked up from germline, CDR1 is SGHNT and CDR2 is YYREEE (reference sequence).

This rearrangement joins TRBV13 to TRBJ2-7; no clear D gene. The length of the CDR3 is 15 residues. V lost 6 bases and J 0 bases, leaving 15 bases between the germline ends. CDR1 PRHDT and CDR2 FYEKMQ come from the germline V gene (reference sequence). CDR3: CASSNAAVSSYEQYF. The CDR3, as DNA: TGTGCCAGCAGTAACGCGGCCGTAAGCTCCTACGAGCAGTACTTC.

This sequence joins TRBV9 and TRBJ1-2; a weak D match, TRBD1 (6 bases). Germline CDR1 is SGDLS and CDR2 is YYNGEE. The V end was cut by 0 bases, the J end by 4 bases, with 16 bases between. The CDR3 consists of 16 residues. CDR3: CASSVAEGGVAYGYTF. CDR3 in DNA: TGTGCCAGCAGCGTAGCTGAGGGGGGGGTGGCCTATGGCTACACCTTC.

The chain employs TRBV5-6 and TRBJ2-5; D is perhaps TRBD2 (7 bases). Trimming cost V 4 bases and J 5 bases, with 18 bases left between them. In germline, CDR1 is SGHDT, CDR2 YYEEEE. The CDR3 has 15 residues. The CDR3 DNA follows: TGTGCCAGCAGCCATATGGCGGGGGACATGGAGACCCAGTACTTC. Its protein product is CASSHMAGDMETQYF.

The J gene is TRBJ2-7, the V gene TRBV5-1; D unclear. Germline CDR1 reads SGHRS; CDR2 reads YFSETQ. The CDR3 runs 13 residues. The V end was cut by 0 bases, the J end by 2 bases, with 6 bases between. CDR3 in amino acids: CASSLDGAYEQYF. CDR3 DNA: TGCGCCAGCAGCTTGGACGGAGCCTACGAGCAGTACTTC.

The chain joins TRBV28 to TRBJ2-7; tentatively, D is TRBD1 (6 bases). Deletions cut 9 bases from V and 2 bases from J, with 14 bases between. The CDR3 covers 13 residues. Germline assignment: CDR1 MDHEN and CDR2 SYDVKM. This chain's CDR3 is CASQQGSTYEQYF. The CDR3 bases are TGTGCCAGTCAACAGGGATCCACCTACGAGCAGTACTTC.

This rearrangement joins TRBV21-1 to TRBJ2-1; the D call of TRBD2 is as the table states it, not checked on the DNA. TRBV21-1 is shown as a pseudogene. The CDR3 totals 17 residues. The CDR3 region has the DNA TGTGCCAGCAGCAAACAGACTAGCGGGGGCTCCTACAATGAGCAGTTCTTC. Amino acid sequence: CASSKQTSGGSYNEQFF.

The V call is TRBV13, the J call TRBJ1-4, with 10 positions matching TRBD1. V lost 5 bases and J lost 8; bases outside the gene matches: 5. The CDR3 is 14 residues long. From germline, CDR1 is PRHDT and CDR2 FYEKMQ (reference sequence). The CDR3 sequence is CASSPDRGGEKLFF. In DNA form, the CDR3 reads TGTGCCAGCAGCCCGGACAGGGGGGGCGAAAAACTGTTTTTT.